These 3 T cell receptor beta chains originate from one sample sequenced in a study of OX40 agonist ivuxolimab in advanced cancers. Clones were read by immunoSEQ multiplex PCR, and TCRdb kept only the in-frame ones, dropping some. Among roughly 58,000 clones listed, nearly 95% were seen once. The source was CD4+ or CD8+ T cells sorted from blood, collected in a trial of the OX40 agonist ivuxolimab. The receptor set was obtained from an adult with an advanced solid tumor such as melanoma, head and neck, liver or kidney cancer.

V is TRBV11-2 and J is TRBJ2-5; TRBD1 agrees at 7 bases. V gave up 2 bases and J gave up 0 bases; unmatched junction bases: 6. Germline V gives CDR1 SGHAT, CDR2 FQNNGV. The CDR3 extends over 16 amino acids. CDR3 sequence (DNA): TGTGCCAGCAGCTTATCTGGGGGACAGTACCAAGAGACCCAGTACTTC. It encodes CASSLSGGQYQETQYF.

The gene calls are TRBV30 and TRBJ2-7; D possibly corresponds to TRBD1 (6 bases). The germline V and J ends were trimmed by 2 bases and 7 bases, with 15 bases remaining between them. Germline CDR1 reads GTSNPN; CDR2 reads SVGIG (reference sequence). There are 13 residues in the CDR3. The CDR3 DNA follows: TGTGCCTGGAGTAGCCAGGGGCCTTTGGAGCAGTACTTC. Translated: CAWSSQGPLEQYF.

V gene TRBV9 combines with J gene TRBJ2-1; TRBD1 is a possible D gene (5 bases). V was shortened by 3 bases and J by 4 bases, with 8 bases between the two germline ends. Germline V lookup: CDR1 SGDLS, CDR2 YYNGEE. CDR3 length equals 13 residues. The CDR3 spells CASSESGYNEQFF. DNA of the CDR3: TGTGCCAGCAGCGAGTCAGGGTACAATGAGCAGTTCTTC.